Presented here are 30 T cell receptor beta chains from one specimen sequenced in a study of blood T cell repertoires in COVID-19 (dated by TCRdb to the early 2020s). Receptor libraries were prepared by the immunoSEQ multiplex PCR assay. TCRdb carries this immuneACCESS record with in-frame sequences only. Its versions omit some clonotypes, under half of them owing to an unresolved V gene in the studies checked, with the rest unexplained. This sample is represented by under 150,000 clones; roughly 85% of them were singletons. The biggest ten clones account for more than 10% of the sample. Sample: peripheral blood. These receptors came from a human donor in a cohort sampled during active COVID-19.

The chain recombines TRBV29-1 with TRBJ1-3, with TRBD1 matching 8 bases. CDR3 length: 13 residues. With 6 bases clipped from V and 4 bases from J, the junction kept 5 bases outside the gene matches. CDR1 is SQVTM, CDR2 ANQGSEA, per germline. The CDR3 loop reads CSVVGQAGNTIYF. CDR3 DNA: TGCAGCGTGGTGGGACAGGCCGGAAACACCATATATTTT.

The chain links TRBV28 to TRBJ2-2; D gene uncertain. With 0 bases removed from V and 2 bases from J, the gap between germline ends came to 7 bases. The CDR3 covers 15 residues. Germline V gives CDR1 MDHEN, CDR2 SYDVKM. In DNA form, the CDR3 reads TGTGCCAGCAGTTTATGGCAGATCAACACCGGGGAGCTGTTTTTT. It codes for CASSLWQINTGELFF.

Turning to this clone: Other DNA sequences in the same sample also yield this CDR3. This chain uses TRBV4-3 with TRBJ2-7, with D possibly matching TRBD2 (6 bases). The CDR3 contains 14 residues. Germline V gene lookup returns CDR1 LGHNA and CDR2 YSLEER. V lost 4 bases and J lost 3, with 13 bases in between. CDR3 nucleotide sequence: TGCGCCAGCAGCCTGGGACTTGAGAACTACGAGCAGTACTTC. It codes for CASSLGLENYEQYF.

The chain joins TRBV5-1 to TRBJ1-2, with 9 bases matching TRBD1. The CDR3 length is 15 residues. The junction had 7 bases not matched to a gene; V was cut back by 0 bases and J by 7 bases. Germline values: CDR1 SGHRS, CDR2 YFSETQ. CDR3 DNA: TGCGCCAGCAGCTTGGTAGCCGGGACAGGGATTGGCTACACCTTC. This sequence encodes CASSLVAGTGIGYTF.

V gene TRBV7-3 combines with J gene TRBJ1-1, with D tentatively TRBD1 (6 bases). CDR1 SGHTA and CDR2 FQGTGA come from the germline V gene. The CDR3 length is 15 residues. Trimming left V 5 bases short and J 0 bases short, with 13 bases between. The CDR3 sequence is CASSPQGQMNTEAFF. CDR3 nucleotides: TGTGCCAGCAGCCCCCAAGGACAGATGAACACTGAAGCTTTCTTT.

This clone has a handful of counts. J is TRBJ1-1 and V is TRBV6-2 or TRBV6-3, with D maybe TRBD1 (5 bases). Germline assignment: CDR1 MNHEY and CDR2 SVGEGT. The CDR3 contains 14 residues. V was pared by 4 bases and J by 4 bases, with 13 bases between. In DNA, the CDR3 is TGTGCCAGCAGTTTCCAGGGTGTTAGCACTGAAGCTTTCTTT. Amino acids: CASSFQGVSTEAFF.

The V and J genes are TRBV4-3 and TRBJ1-3; possibly TRBD1 for D (6 bases). The germline V and J ends were trimmed by 3 bases and 7 bases, with 25 bases remaining between them. The CDR3 has 18 amino acids. The germline CDR1 and CDR2 sequences are LGHNA and YSLEER. The CDR3 DNA follows: TGCGCCAGCAGCCAGAACCGAAAGGGGGTTAGTTTAAGGAACACCATATATTTT. Amino acids: CASSQNRKGVSLRNTIYF.

V and J are TRBV21-1 and TRBJ2-1; TRBD1, the D gene given by the table, was not confirmed from the DNA. TRBV21-1 is a documented pseudogene. The CDR3 is 19 amino acids. As DNA, the CDR3 is TGTGCCAGCAGATTGACCCCCGGGACAGTACCCATCTCCTACAATGAGCAGTTCTTC. It encodes CASRLTPGTVPISYNEQFF.

The chain combines TRBV2 with TRBJ1-1, with 10 bases matching TRBD1. Germline CDR1 is SNHLY and CDR2 is FYNNEI. The CDR3 is made up of 13 amino acids. Losses at the gene ends were 4 bases for V and 5 bases for J; bases not matched to a gene: 1. Here the CDR3 reads CASSGDRGTEAFF. The CDR3 nucleotides read TGTGCCAGCAGTGGGGACAGGGGTACTGAAGCTTTCTTT.

This clone was seen only a few times. The rearrangement joins TRBV27 to TRBJ1-3, with TRBD1 as a possible D gene (6 bases). CDR3 length: 15 amino acids. Trimming removed 4 bases from V and 0 bases from J, with 10 bases in between. CDR1 is MNHEY, CDR2 SMNVEV, per germline (reference sequence). The CDR3 is CASSSGQTSGNTIYF. The CDR3 region has the DNA TGTGCCAGCAGTTCCGGACAGACCTCTGGAAACACCATATATTTT.

The chain employs TRBV7-9 and TRBJ2-7, with D unclear. The length of the CDR3 is 11 residues. From germline, CDR1 is SEHNR and CDR2 FQNEAQ (reference sequence). Trimming removed 6 bases at V and 2 bases at J, with 5 bases between. The chain's CDR3 is CASRAAYEQYF. Written as DNA, the CDR3 is TGTGCCAGCAGGGCGGCCTACGAGCAGTACTTC.

This chain connects TRBV5-5 to TRBJ1-4, with 9 nucleotides matching TRBD1. Germline V gene lookup returns CDR1 SGHKS and CDR2 YYEKEE (reference sequence). The CDR3 is 15 residues long. The ends lost 4 bases at V and 6 bases at J; junction bases unmatched: 7. The CDR3 DNA follows: TGTGCCAGCAGCGGGGGACAGGGTGGCGATGAAAAACTGTTTTTT. Protein: CASSGGQGGDEKLFF.

The chain employs TRBV15 and TRBJ1-2, with TRBD1 identical over 10 bases. This CDR3 region has 17 residues. Germline loops: CDR1 LNHNV, CDR2 YYDKDF (reference sequence). V shed 1 base, J shed 8 bases, and the junction held 13 bases outside the gene matches. Here the CDR3 reads CATSRGPRGQGLGGYTF. CDR3 in DNA: TGTGCCACCAGCAGAGGGCCTAGGGGACAGGGGTTAGGCGGCTACACCTTC. Full variable domain (rest looked up from reference TRBV15 and TRBJ1-2): DAMVIQNPRYQVTQFGKPVTLSCSQTLNHNVMYWYQQKSSQAPKLLFHYYDKDFNNEADTPDNFQSRRPNTSFCFLDIRSPGLGDTAMYLCATSRGPRGQGLGGYTFGSGTRLTVV.

The chain joins TRBV2 to TRBJ1-2, with a possible D match to TRBD1 (5 bases). The germline gives CDR1 SNHLY, CDR2 FYNNEI. The CDR3 totals 14 residues. Trimming took 8 bases from V and 4 from J, leaving 17 bases between them. CDR3 loop: CASGPGGHSYGYTF. The CDR3 DNA is TGTGCCAGCGGCCCGGGAGGACACTCCTATGGCTACACCTTC.

The chain has TRBV25-1 and TRBJ2-1, with TRBD2 as a possible D gene (6 bases). The CDR3 runs to 16 residues. The germline gives CDR1 MGHDK, CDR2 SYGVNS. Between the trimmed V and J ends, which lost 0 bases and 3 bases, there was a span of 12 bases. Here the CDR3 reads CASSEYVGGSYNEQFF. The CDR3 nucleotides are TGTGCCAGCAGTGAATATGTCGGGGGAAGCTACAATGAGCAGTTCTTC.

The chain is built from TRBV16 and TRBJ1-4; the D is unclear. Germline values: CDR1 KGHSY, CDR2 FQNENV. The V gene lost 0 bases and the J gene lost 14 bases, with 7 bases spanning the gap. This CDR3 has 11 residues. In nucleotides, the CDR3 is TGTGCCAGCAGCCAATCCGGGTTGCTGTTTTTT. It translates to CASSQSGLLFF.

This clone was observed once. The chain uses TRBV6-1 and TRBJ2-6; D gene uncertain. The V gene's germline CDR1 is MNHNS and CDR2 SASEGT. Trimming stripped 2 bases from V and 0 bases from J, with 11 bases between. CDR3 size: 17 residues. CDR3 loop: CASSEWQESSGANVLTF. The CDR3 nucleotides are TGTGCCAGCAGTGAATGGCAGGAAAGCTCTGGGGCCAACGTCCTGACTTTC.

The CDR3 region is CASSSGGGHAENEQFF. CDR3 nucleotides: TGTGCCAGCAGCTCCGGGGGGGGACACGCTGAAAATGAGCAGTTCTTC. The chain has TRBV7-8 and TRBJ2-1; 8 bases are a match to TRBD2. Per germline, CDR1 SGHVS and CDR2 FQNEAQ. The CDR3 length is 16 residues. The ends lost 4 bases at V and 7 bases at J; junction bases unmatched: 12.

This rearrangement joins TRBV4-3 to TRBJ2-1; 11 bases agree with TRBD2. Germline V lookup: CDR1 LGHNA, CDR2 YSLEER. This CDR3 has 18 residues. V gave up 0 bases and J gave up 9 bases; unmatched junction bases: 13. The CDR3: CASSQDGGGPSGGFEQFF. In nucleotides, the CDR3 is TGCGCCAGCAGCCAAGATGGAGGCGGTCCTAGCGGGGGGTTTGAGCAGTTCTTC.

This clone was seen more than once but under ten times. The chain links TRBV4-1 to TRBJ1-4; the match to TRBD1 covers 9 bases. The CDR3 loop spans 17 amino acids. From germline, CDR1 is MGHRA and CDR2 YSYEKL. J gave up 0 bases and V 1 base, and 3 bases lay outside the gene matches. CDR3 amino acids: CASSQGQGVTTNEKLFF. The CDR3 DNA sequence: TGCGCCAGCAGCCAAGGACAGGGGGTTACAACTAATGAAAAACTGTTTTTT.

The chain links TRBV20-1 to TRBJ2-4, with 14 bases fitting TRBD2. CDR1 DFQATT and CDR2 SNEGSKA come from the germline V gene (reference sequence). V gave up 3 bases and J gave up 14 bases; unmatched junction bases: 12. This CDR3 has 15 residues. CDR3 DNA sequence: TGCAGTGCTAGTATAGGGACTAGCGGGGGTCGAGGGGAGTACTTC. Translated, it gives CSASIGTSGGRGEYF.

This clone was observed a handful of times. The V gene is TRBV7-9, the J gene TRBJ1-1; 11 bases line up with TRBD1. Germline loops: CDR1 SEHNR, CDR2 FQNEAQ (reference sequence). J lost 10 bases, V lost 4 bases, and 8 bases had no gene match. The CDR3 extends over 14 amino acids. CDR3 sequence: CASSSGTGGVGAFF. The CDR3 DNA sequence: TGTGCCAGCAGCTCCGGGACAGGGGGAGTAGGAGCTTTCTTT.

The gene calls are TRBV19 and TRBJ2-1; 10 bases line up with TRBD2. The CDR3 runs to 16 residues. Trimming cost V 4 bases and J 5 bases; bases outside gene matches: 8. Germline V gene lookup returns CDR1 LNHDA and CDR2 SQIVND (reference sequence). The CDR3: CASSTPGTSVNNEQFF. The DNA of the CDR3 is TGTGCCAGTAGTACGCCCGGGACTAGCGTCAACAATGAGCAGTTCTTC.

The J gene is TRBJ1-2, the V gene TRBV5-6, with 9 bases aligning to TRBD1. The CDR3 is 17 residues long. Germline values: CDR1 SGHDT, CDR2 YYEEEE. Germline trimming cut 6 bases from V and 5 bases from J; bases unmatched to any gene: 17. CDR3 nucleotide sequence: TGTGCCAGCACTCCTCGGGACAGGGAATCTTCAGGGTATGGCTACACCTTC. Translation gives CASTPRDRESSGYGYTF. The whole variable domain, filled in from reference TRBV5-6 and TRBJ1-2, reads DAGVTQSPTHLIKTRGQQVTLRCSPKSGHDTVSWYQQALGQGPQFIFQYYEEEERQRGNFPDRFSGHQFPNYSSELNVNALLLGDSALYLCASTPRDRESSGYGYTFGSGTRLTVV.

A word on this clone: Germline and junction disagree at one end, which may indicate a read error. The V call is TRBV12-5, the J call TRBJ1-1, with D possibly being TRBD1 (5 bases). The CDR3 totals 13 residues. The germline gives CDR1 LGHNT, CDR2 FRNRAP. The CDR3 DNA follows: TGTGCTAGTGGGTTGGGGGGAGGCACTGAAGCTTTCTTT. It translates to CASGLGGGTEAFF.

This chain joins TRBV6-1 and TRBJ2-7; the match to TRBD2 covers 7 bases. This CDR3 is 18 amino acids long. V lost 2 bases and J lost 0; bases outside the gene matches: 13. Germline V CDR1 and CDR2: MNHNS, SASEGT. CDR3: CASSESPWLSGVSYEQYF. CDR3 DNA: TGTGCCAGCAGTGAAAGCCCCTGGTTGAGCGGGGTCTCCTACGAGCAGTACTTC.

The chain carries TRBV6-1 and TRBJ2-7; D possibly corresponds to TRBD2 (6 bases). The germline V gene has CDR1 MNHNS and CDR2 SASEGT. The V end was cut by 1 base, the J end by 11 bases, with 9 bases between. The length of the CDR3 is 11 residues. CDR3 nucleotide sequence: TGTGCCAGCAGTGAAGTCGGGGAGGAGTACTTC. This codes for CASSEVGEEYF.

This clone came up once. The chain has TRBV7-8 and TRBJ1-1; D is unclear. There are 13 residues in the CDR3. Trimming cost V 7 bases and J 4 bases, with 13 bases left between them. Germline lookup yields CDR1 SGHVS and CDR2 FQNEAQ. The DNA of the CDR3 is TGTGCCAGCAAGGAACCACCAGGCACTGAAGCTTTCTTT. Its translation: CASKEPPGTEAFF. Full variable domain (missing parts from reference TRBV7-8 and TRBJ1-1): GAGVSQSPRYKVAKRGQDVALRCDPISGHVSLFWYQQALGQGPEFLTYFQNEAQLDKSGLPSDRFFAERPEGSVSTLKIQRTQQEDSAVYLCASKEPPGTEAFFGQGTRLTVV.

The chain joins TRBV6-2 or TRBV6-3 to TRBJ2-1; 11 nucleotides align to TRBD1. The CDR3 has 19 amino acids. The V gene's germline CDR1 is MNHEY and CDR2 SVGEGT. V was pared by 4 bases and J by 3 bases, with 14 bases of the junction left unmatched. The DNA for the CDR3 is TGTGCCAGCAGTTCCCACGGGACAGGGGGTGATCCTCTCTACAATGAGCAGTTCTTC. It is translated as CASSSHGTGGDPLYNEQFF.

The chain combines TRBV19 with TRBJ2-2; D possibly corresponds to TRBD2 (6 bases). Germline-derived CDR1 and CDR2 are LNHDA and SQIVND (reference sequence). The CDR3 contains 15 residues. V lost 3 bases, J lost 2 bases, and 10 bases lay in between. CDR3 loop: CASSMRGYNTGELFF. The CDR3 region has the DNA TGTGCCAGTAGTATGCGGGGTTATAACACCGGGGAGCTGTTTTTT. Full variable domain (rest looked up from reference TRBV19 and TRBJ2-2): DGGITQSPKYLFRKEGQNVTLSCEQNLNHDAMYWYRQDPGQGLRLIYYSQIVNDFQKGDIAEGYSVSREKKESFPLTVTSAQKNPTAFYLCASSMRGYNTGELFFGEGSRLTVL.